A single sample gave rise to the 3 T cell receptor beta chains below, sequenced in a study of T cell repertoires in cytomegalovirus infection. One entry per CDR3 protein, called by TCRdb with MiXCR from the reads. The sample holds approximately 550,000 distinct CDR3 sequences, more than 15% seen once. Material: CD8+ T cells from PBMCs. The receptors come from a human donor in good health (CMV status not recorded). Some clones in this sample may be carry-over from other donors' samples.

This clonotype showed up just a few times. The chain uses TRBV5-1 and TRBJ2-2; possibly TRBD1 or TRBD2 for D (5 bases each). V lost 0 bases and J lost 3, with 9 bases in between. The CDR3 loop spans 15 amino acids. Germline CDR1 reads SGHRS; CDR2 reads YFSETQ. In DNA, the CDR3 is TGCGCCAGCAGCTTGGCCGGGGCCTACACCGGGGAGCTGTTTTTT. Its protein product is CASSLAGAYTGELFF.

This clonotype was seen repeatedly, ten times or more. The chain carries TRBV10-3 and TRBJ2-3, with D tentatively TRBD2 (7 bases). Trimming pared 8 bases from V and 4 bases from J, leaving 13 bases between. In germline, CDR1 is ENHRY, CDR2 SYGVKD. There are 13 residues in the CDR3. The CDR3 nucleotides read TGTGCCATCTGGGGGGGGGCCGCAGATACGCAGTATTTT. Amino acid sequence: CAIWGGAADTQYF.

This clonotype was found a few times. J is TRBJ1-1 and V is TRBV7-3, with TRBD1 matching over 12 bases. This CDR3 has 17 residues. The ends lost 0 bases at V and 3 bases at J; junction bases unmatched: 5. Germline CDR1 reads SGHTA; CDR2 reads FQGTGA. The DNA for the CDR3 is TGTGCCAGCAGCTTAACGCACCGGGACAGGGGGCACACTGAAGCTTTCTTT. This gives the protein CASSLTHRDRGHTEAFF.